The 10 T cell receptor beta chains given below trace back to one sample, sequenced in a study of cytomegalovirus exposure and HLA in healthy donors. PCR was performed using 60 Vbeta and 13 Jbeta primers. Assay used: immunoSEQ multiplex PCR; TCRdb lists only in-frame clones, some missing. This repertoire shows around 140,000 clones, about 80% found once; its top ten account for about 4.4%. Sequences were obtained from PBMCs. The receptors shown here come from a man aged 35-49 years in good health and CMV-seronegative.

V and J are TRBV7-2 and TRBJ1-4, with a weak D call TRBD1 (6 bases). V was shortened by 4 bases and J by 3 bases, with 12 bases between the two germline ends. Germline values: CDR1 SGHTA, CDR2 FQGNSA. CDR3 length: 15 amino acids. The DNA for the CDR3 is TGTGCCAGCAGCTCCCTCCGGACAGCTAATGAAAAACTGTTTTTT. This encodes CASSSLRTANEKLFF.

Notes on this clone: At one end the junction does not follow the germline gene, possibly because of a read error. This rearrangement joins TRBV14 to TRBJ2-5; TRBD2 aligns across 10 bases. Germline CDR1 is SGHDN and CDR2 is FVKESK. This CDR3 is built from 16 residues. The CDR3 loop is CVSSQFSGGIGETQYF. The DNA for the CDR3 is TGTGTCAGCAGTCAATTTAGCGGGGGGATTGGTGAGACCCAGTACTTC.

This clone occurred a few times. The V gene is TRBV18, the J gene TRBJ1-1; possibly TRBD1 for D (6 bases). This CDR3 is built from 15 residues. Deletions cut 4 bases from V and 1 base from J, with 13 bases between. Germline lookup yields CDR1 KGHSH and CDR2 LQKENI. The CDR3 DNA reads as TGTGCCAGCTCACTGATTCAGGGGTGGAACACTGAAGCTTTCTTT. Amino acid sequence: CASSLIQGWNTEAFF.

As for this clone: The junction differs from germline at one of its ends, possibly a read error. This chain links TRBV7-9 with TRBJ2-3, with D possibly TRBD2 on 6 matching bases. The length of the CDR3 is 14 residues. Germline values: CDR1 SEHNR, CDR2 FQNEAQ (reference sequence). The CDR3 sequence: CASGRLGRGDMQYF. The CDR3 DNA reads as TGTGCCAGCGGAAGACTAGGGAGAGGGGATATGCAGTATTTT.

The chain carries TRBV25-1 and TRBJ1-2, with D perhaps matching TRBD1 (6 bases). Germline assignment: CDR1 MGHDK and CDR2 SYGVNS. There are 13 residues in the CDR3. V was trimmed by 5 bases and J by 7 bases, leaving 14 bases between them. The CDR3 DNA reads TGTGCCAGCAGTCACCAGGGGCGCTTTGGCTACACCTTC. It codes for CASSHQGRFGYTF.

This clone was counted only a few times. The chain has TRBV29-1 and TRBJ2-1; unclear D gene. V was shortened by 5 bases and J by 2 bases, with 7 bases between the two germline ends. Looked up from germline, CDR1 is SQVTM and CDR2 is ANQGSEA. There are 12 residues in the CDR3. The CDR3 region is CSVTQTYNEQFF. CDR3 sequence (DNA): TGCAGCGTTACACAGACCTACAATGAGCAGTTCTTC.

The V and J genes are TRBV5-1 and TRBJ2-7, with D perhaps matching TRBD1 (5 bases). The V gene's germline CDR1 is SGHRS and CDR2 YFSETQ. V was trimmed by 8 bases and J by 0 bases, leaving 18 bases between them. This CDR3 has 15 amino acids. The CDR3 DNA reads TGCGCCAGTTCTTTACAGGCGCCATCCTCCTACGAGCAGTACTTC. Translated, it gives CASSLQAPSSYEQYF.

This clone was counted between two and nine times. The chain couples TRBV5-6 to TRBJ1-1; unclear D gene. The CDR3 is 14 residues long. Germline CDR1 SGHDT, CDR2 YYEEEE. Deletions cut 4 bases from V and 1 base from J, with 11 bases between. The CDR3 region has the DNA TGTGCCAGCAGCCCTGGGAGGGCGAACACTGAAGCTTTCTTT. Amino acid sequence: CASSPGRANTEAFF.

V is TRBV18 and J is TRBJ1-5, with D perhaps matching TRBD1 (5 bases). The germline V and J ends were trimmed by 1 base and 6 bases, with 16 bases remaining between them. This CDR3 contains 16 residues. Germline V gene lookup returns CDR1 KGHSH and CDR2 LQKENI. CDR3 residues: CASSPLPRGASQPQHF. CDR3 DNA sequence: TGTGCCAGCTCACCACTCCCACGCGGGGCTAGTCAGCCCCAGCATTTT.

V is TRBV29-1 and J is TRBJ2-3, with TRBD1 identical over 8 bases. Germline V gives CDR1 SQVTM, CDR2 ANQGSEA. With 6 bases clipped from V and 6 bases from J, the junction kept 8 bases outside the gene matches. This CDR3 is built from 13 residues. The CDR3 reads CSVFAGGKDTQYF. DNA for the CDR3: TGCAGCGTATTCGCAGGGGGCAAGGATACGCAGTATTTT.